The T cell receptor beta chain under discussion was sequenced for a study of blood T cell repertoires in COVID-19. Using immunoSEQ multiplex PCR, the repertoire was profiled, and TCRdb retains in-frame clones only, with some absent. The profile covers about 430,000 clones, with roughly 90% appearing a single time and 0.9% to 1% taken by the ten largest. V lost 1 base and J lost 10; bases outside the gene matches: 11. There are 14 residues in the CDR3. Per the germline V gene, CDR1 is SGHKS and CDR2 is YYEKEE (reference sequence). Only a few counts were recorded for this clone. The genes are TRBV5-5 and TRBJ2-7, with 7 bases fitting TRBD2. The sequencing sample was made of PBMCs or T cells enriched from blood (not recorded which). This receptor was taken from a woman in her twenties or thirties with acute COVID-19. The CDR3 protein is CASSLLDGSGGQYF. Written as DNA, the CDR3 is TGTGCCAGCAGCTTGCTCGACGGGTCGGGGGGACAGTACTTC.